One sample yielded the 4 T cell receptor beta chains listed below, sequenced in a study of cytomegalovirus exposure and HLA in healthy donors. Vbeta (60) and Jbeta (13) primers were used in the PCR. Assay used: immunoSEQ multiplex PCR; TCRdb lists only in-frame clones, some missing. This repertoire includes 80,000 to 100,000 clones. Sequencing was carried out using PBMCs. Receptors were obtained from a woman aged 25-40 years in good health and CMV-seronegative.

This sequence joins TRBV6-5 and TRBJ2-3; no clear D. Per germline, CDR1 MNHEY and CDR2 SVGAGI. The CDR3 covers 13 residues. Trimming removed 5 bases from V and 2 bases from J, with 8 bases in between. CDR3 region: CASSLLLTDTQYF. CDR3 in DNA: TGTGCCAGCAGTCTCCTCCTCACAGATACGCAGTATTTT.

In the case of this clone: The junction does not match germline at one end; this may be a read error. The chain's CDR3 is CASSPGSGGADTQYF. CDR3 coding DNA: TGTGCTAGCAGCCCAGGGAGCGGGGGGGCAGATACGCAGTATTTT. The V gene is TRBV7-7, the J gene TRBJ2-3; 10 bases align to TRBD2. The CDR3 has 15 residues. Germline V gene lookup returns CDR1 SSHAT and CDR2 FNYEAQ (reference sequence).

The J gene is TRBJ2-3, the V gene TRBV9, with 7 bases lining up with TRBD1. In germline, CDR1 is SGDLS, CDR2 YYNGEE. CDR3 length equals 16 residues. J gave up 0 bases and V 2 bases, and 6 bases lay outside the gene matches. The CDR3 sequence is CASSVGGQISTDTQYF. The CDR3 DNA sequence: TGTGCCAGCAGCGTTGGGGGACAGATTAGCACAGATACGCAGTATTTT.

In DNA, the CDR3 is TGTGCCAGCAGCTTGAGCGGGAATGAAAAACTGTTTTTT. This translates into CASSLSGNEKLFF. V usage is TRBV5-6 and J usage is TRBJ1-4; unclear D gene. Germline CDR1 SGHDT, CDR2 YYEEEE. This CDR3 contains 13 residues. V gave up 1 base and J gave up 5 bases, with 6 bases separating them.